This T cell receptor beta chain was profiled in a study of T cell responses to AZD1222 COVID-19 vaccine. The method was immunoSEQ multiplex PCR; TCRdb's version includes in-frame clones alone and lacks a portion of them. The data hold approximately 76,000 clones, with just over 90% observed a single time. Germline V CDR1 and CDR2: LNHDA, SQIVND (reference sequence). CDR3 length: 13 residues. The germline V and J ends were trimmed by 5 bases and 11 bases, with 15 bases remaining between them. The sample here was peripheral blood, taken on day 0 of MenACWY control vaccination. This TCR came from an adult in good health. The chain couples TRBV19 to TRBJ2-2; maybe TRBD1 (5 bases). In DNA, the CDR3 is TGTGCCAGTAGTCCCGACAGAGTACGAGAGCTGTTTTTT. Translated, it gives CASSPDRVRELFF.